These 30 T cell receptor beta chains were sequenced from one sample in a study of blood T cell repertoires in COVID-19. Sequencing was performed with immunoSEQ multiplex PCR; in TCRdb, only in-frame clones are kept and a portion is missing. This table has 140,000 to 150,000 clones, around 87% appearing once. Sequenced material: PBMCs or T cells enriched from blood (not recorded which). Source of these receptors: a man aged 55 to 69 who had recovered from COVID-19.

The rearrangement joins TRBV2 to TRBJ1-2; D possibly corresponds to TRBD1 (6 bases). The V end was cut by 6 bases, the J end by 8 bases, with 7 bases between. Germline loops: CDR1 SNHLY, CDR2 FYNNEI. The CDR3 contains 10 residues. The CDR3 spells CASRRGGYTF. The DNA for the CDR3 is TGTGCCAGCAGGAGGGGGGGCTACACCTTC.

This chain joins TRBV19 and TRBJ2-1; D is uncertain. The V gene's germline CDR1 is LNHDA and CDR2 SQIVND (reference sequence). CDR3 length equals 15 residues. With 5 bases removed from V and 7 bases from J, the gap between germline ends came to 18 bases. The CDR3 region has the DNA TGTGCCAGTAGTTCCACCGGAGTCCCGACGAATGAGCAGTTCTTC. This codes for CASSSTGVPTNEQFF.

This clone was seen just once. At one boundary the junction diverges from the germline segment, which might be a read error. The chain carries TRBV28 and TRBJ2-7; 11 bases map to TRBD2. The germline gives CDR1 MDHEN, CDR2 SYDVKM. CDR3 length: 17 residues. In nucleotides, the CDR3 is TGTGCCAGCAGCCGAATCACCCCTTTAGCGGGAGGGCCGATCGGGAACTTC. This translates into CASSRITPLAGGPIGNF.

The rearrangement uses TRBV16 and TRBJ2-3; D is ambiguous. The germline V and J ends were trimmed by 4 bases and 2 bases, with 13 bases remaining between them. This CDR3 is 15 amino acids long. In germline, CDR1 is KGHSY, CDR2 FQNENV. CDR3 region: CASSLLGGYTDTQYF. The CDR3 DNA reads as TGTGCCAGCAGCCTCCTAGGTGGGTACACAGATACGCAGTATTTT.

This chain uses TRBV4-2 with TRBJ2-7; 8 nucleotides align to TRBD2. The CDR3 consists of 14 residues. Germline V lookup: CDR1 LGHNA, CDR2 YNFKEQ. Trimming cost V 1 base and J 4 bases; bases outside gene matches: 3. The CDR3 region is CASSQGSGAYEQYF. CDR3 nucleotides: TGTGCCAGCAGCCAAGGTAGCGGGGCGTACGAGCAGTACTTC.

The chain combines TRBV21-1 with TRBJ2-7; TRBD1, as called in the table, went unchecked against the DNA. TRBV21-1 is a known pseudogene. The CDR3 is 14 residues long. CDR3 in amino acids: CASSKQGGSYEQYF. For the CDR3, the DNA is TGTGCCAGCAGCAAACAGGGGGGTTCCTACGAGCAGTACTTC.

The J gene is TRBJ2-7, the V gene TRBV5-1; 12 bases align to TRBD1. The V segment lost 3 bases and the J segment 7 bases; nucleotides outside the gene matches: 8. The CDR3 is made up of 15 amino acids. CDR1 SGHRS and CDR2 YFSETQ come from the germline V gene. The CDR3 sequence: CASSSPGQGAGEQYF. CDR3 DNA sequence: TGCGCCAGCAGCTCGCCGGGACAGGGGGCAGGGGAGCAGTACTTC.

The V and J genes are TRBV29-1 and TRBJ1-2; 7 bases line up with TRBD1. The CDR3 consists of 11 residues. Losses at the gene ends were 6 bases for V and 8 bases for J; bases not matched to a gene: 6. The V gene's germline CDR1 is SQVTM and CDR2 ANQGSEA. CDR3 DNA: TGCAGCGTCTTTGACAGGGTCGGCTACACCTTC. It translates to CSVFDRVGYTF.

The chain is built from TRBV18 and TRBJ2-6; D ambiguous. Germline lookup yields CDR1 KGHSH and CDR2 LQKENI. Trimming removed 0 bases at V and 2 bases at J, with 8 bases between. This CDR3 has 16 residues. CDR3 region: CASSPPISAGANVLTF. CDR3 bases: TGTGCCAGCTCACCACCGATCAGTGCTGGGGCCAACGTCCTGACTTTC.

The chain carries TRBV18 and TRBJ2-7, with 15 nucleotides matching TRBD2. The V gene's germline CDR1 is KGHSH and CDR2 LQKENI. J gave up 3 bases and V 8 bases, and 11 bases lay outside the gene matches. This CDR3 has 17 amino acids. CDR3 amino acids: CASARTSGGATIYEQYF. CDR3 bases: TGTGCCAGCGCAAGGACTAGCGGGGGGGCAACGATCTACGAGCAGTACTTC.

V and J are TRBV27 and TRBJ2-6; weak D call: TRBD1 (6 bases). Germline V gives CDR1 MNHEY, CDR2 SMNVEV (reference sequence). This CDR3 has 15 amino acids. The V and J ends lost 6 bases and 0 bases respectively, with 9 bases between them. The CDR3 DNA reads TGTGCCAGCAGAAGGGGGAGCTCTGGGGCCAACGTCCTGACTTTC. Translation: CASRRGSSGANVLTF.

The gene calls are TRBV6-2 or TRBV6-3 and TRBJ2-1, with a possible D match to TRBD2 (5 bases). Germline V gene data show CDR1 as MNHEY and CDR2 as SVGEGT. Trimming cost V 0 bases and J 12 bases, with 9 bases left between them. The CDR3 covers 12 residues. For the CDR3, the DNA is TGTGCCAGCAGTTACTCCTTGGGGAGGCAGTTCTTC. This sequence encodes CASSYSLGRQFF.

The chain has TRBV28 and TRBJ2-1; the match to TRBD1 covers 8 bases. The ends lost 6 bases at V and 7 bases at J; junction bases unmatched: 8. CDR1 and CDR2 (germline): MDHEN, SYDVKM. The CDR3 has 14 amino acids. CDR3 DNA: TGTGCCAGCAGCCCGAGGACAGGGTTTAATGAGCAGTTCTTC. Its translation: CASSPRTGFNEQFF.

The gene calls are TRBV18 and TRBJ1-1, with 7 bases matching TRBD1. V lost 5 bases and J lost 6; bases outside the gene matches: 12. CDR1 is KGHSH, CDR2 LQKENI, per germline. The CDR3 loop spans 15 amino acids. The CDR3 DNA sequence: TGTGCCAGCTCATCCACGACAGGGAAAGGGGCTGAAGCTTTCTTT. Amino acids: CASSSTTGKGAEAFF. The whole variable domain, filled in from reference TRBV18 and TRBJ1-1, reads NAGVMQNPRHLVRRRGQEARLRCSPMKGHSHVYWYRQLPEEGLKFMVYLQKENIIDESGMPKERFSAEFPKEGPSILRIQQVVRGDSAAYFCASSSTTGKGAEAFFGQGTRLTVV.

This clone was observed a few times. V gene TRBV28 combines with J gene TRBJ1-3; possibly TRBD1 for D (5 bases). This CDR3 is 15 amino acids long. Per the germline V gene, CDR1 is MDHEN and CDR2 is SYDVKM. V lost 6 bases, J lost 3 bases, and 15 bases lay in between. The CDR3, as DNA: TGTGCCAGCAGCGGGAACCGGGACTTTGGAAACACCATATATTTT. Protein sequence: CASSGNRDFGNTIYF. Full variable domain (remainder filled in from reference TRBV28 and TRBJ1-3): DVKVTQSSRYLVKRTGEKVFLECVQDMDHENMFWYRQDPGLGLRLIYFSYDVKMKEKGDIPEGYSVSREKKERFSLILESASTNQTSMYLCASSGNRDFGNTIYFGEGSWLTVV.

This clone came up once. The J gene is TRBJ1-4, the V gene TRBV6-2 or TRBV6-3; D is unresolved. The V gene's germline CDR1 is MNHEY and CDR2 SVGEGT. Trimming removed 4 bases at V and 5 bases at J, with 14 bases between. There are 15 residues in the CDR3. The CDR3 protein is CASSSMRVENEKLFF. CDR3 nucleotides: TGTGCCAGCAGTTCCATGCGGGTGGAGAATGAAAAACTGTTTTTT.

This chain joins TRBV10-2 and TRBJ2-1; 10 bases align to TRBD2. Per germline, CDR1 WSHSY and CDR2 SAAADI. The CDR3 sequence is 13 residues long. The trim removed 9 bases at V and 9 bases at J, leaving 8 bases unmatched. This chain's CDR3 is CASSAGGGSEQFF. CDR3 sequence (DNA): TGCGCCAGTTCAGCGGGAGGGGGGAGTGAGCAGTTCTTC.

The chain employs TRBV11-1 and TRBJ1-1; D uncertain. This CDR3 has 13 amino acids. Germline V gene sequence: CDR1 SGHAT, CDR2 FQDESV (reference sequence). V was pared by 1 base and J by 4 bases, with 7 bases between. The CDR3 loop is CASSLESGTEAFF. Written as DNA, the CDR3 is TGTGCCAGCAGCTTAGAATCGGGCACTGAAGCTTTCTTT. Using reference TRBV11-1 and TRBJ1-1 for the parts outside the CDR3, the full variable domain is EAEVAQSPRYKITEKSQAVAFWCDPISGHATLYWYRQILGQGPELLVQFQDESVVDDSQLPKDRFSAERLKGVDSTLKIQPAELGDSAMYLCASSLESGTEAFFGQGTRLTVV.

The chain carries TRBV30 and TRBJ2-2; D is ambiguous. Germline assignment: CDR1 GTSNPN and CDR2 SVGIG (reference sequence). The CDR3 totals 11 residues. The CDR3 sequence: CGHTNTGELFF. The CDR3 DNA is TGTGGCCACACGAACACCGGGGAGCTGTTTTTT. The complete variable domain, with remaining parts taken from reference TRBV30 and TRBJ2-2, reads SQTIHQWPATLVQPVGSPLSLECTVEGTSNPNLYWYRQAAGRGLQLLFYSVGIGQISSEVPQNLSASRPQDRQFILSSKKLLLSDSGFYLCGHTNTGELFFGEGSRLTVL.

This chain connects TRBV19 to TRBJ2-3, with D possibly TRBD2 on 5 matching bases. V shed 6 bases and J shed 9 bases, with 25 bases lying between them. Germline V gene sequence: CDR1 LNHDA, CDR2 SQIVND (reference sequence). The CDR3 consists of 16 residues. DNA for the CDR3: TGTGCCAGTAGCCCAGGCGGGCTCACCCGAATGCAGACGCAGTATTTT. Residues: CASSPGGLTRMQTQYF.

The chain links TRBV10-1 to TRBJ2-3, with 11 bases lining up with TRBD2. The CDR3 is made up of 14 amino acids. The V gene end was trimmed by 4 bases and the J gene end by 5 bases; junction bases not matched to a gene: 2. CDR1 and CDR2 (germline): WNHNN, SYGVQD (reference sequence). This CDR3 reads CASSGLAGQDTQYF. The CDR3 bases are TGCGCCAGCAGTGGACTAGCGGGGCAAGATACGCAGTATTTT.

The table lists this clone with a few counts. The CDR3 DNA reads as TGTGCCAGGATTGGCGGCTACGAGCAGTACTTC. This encodes CARIGGYEQYF. The gene calls are TRBV5-3 and TRBJ2-7; D ambiguous. TRBV5-3 qualifies as an ORF whose function is uncertain. Trimming left V 8 bases short and J 3 bases short, with 9 bases between. CDR3 length: 11 residues.

This clone was recorded a few times. This sequence joins TRBV11-1 and TRBJ2-7; tentative D call: TRBD1 (6 bases). The CDR3 sequence is 13 residues long. The ends were cut back, 4 bases at V and 2 bases at J, with 9 bases in the middle. Germline V gives CDR1 SGHAT, CDR2 FQDESV (reference sequence). CDR3 region: CASSYTGTYEQYF. CDR3 DNA: TGTGCCAGCAGCTACACAGGGACCTACGAGCAGTACTTC.

The V call is TRBV5-6, the J call TRBJ2-4; 7 bases line up with TRBD2. Germline V lookup: CDR1 SGHDT, CDR2 YYEEEE. The trim removed 1 base at V and 6 bases at J, leaving 4 bases unmatched. The CDR3 loop spans 14 amino acids. CDR3 residues: CASSLFSGRNIQYF. The CDR3 nucleotides are TGTGCCAGCAGCTTGTTTAGCGGGCGAAACATTCAGTACTTC.

The chain is built from TRBV5-6 and TRBJ1-2, with TRBD1 matching 12 bases. Germline CDR1 is SGHDT and CDR2 is YYEEEE. Losses at the gene ends were 4 bases for V and 8 bases for J; bases not matched to a gene: 6. This CDR3 has 14 amino acids. In DNA, the CDR3 is TGTGCCAGCAGCCCGGGACAGGGGGCAAGGGGCTACACCTTC. Translation: CASSPGQGARGYTF.

The chain links TRBV2 to TRBJ2-1; 9 nucleotides align to TRBD2. The CDR3 extends over 14 amino acids. After removal of 4 bases from V and 3 bases from J, the junction contained 1 base not matched to a gene. Per germline, CDR1 SNHLY and CDR2 FYNNEI. CDR3 sequence: CASSASGNYNEQFF. The CDR3, as DNA: TGTGCCAGCAGTGCTAGCGGGAACTACAATGAGCAGTTCTTC.

This clone occurred a few times. CDR3 DNA: TGTGCCATCAGTCGCGGGGATACAGAGACCCAGTACTTC. Amino acid sequence: CAISRGDTETQYF. This chain uses TRBV10-3 with TRBJ2-5; weak D call: TRBD2 (6 bases). The CDR3 is 13 amino acids. The germline V gene has CDR1 ENHRY and CDR2 SYGVKD. Trimming took 5 bases from V and 4 from J, leaving 11 bases between them.

This clone was detected a few times. This chain connects TRBV3-1 (or the pseudogene TRBV3-2) to TRBJ1-6; TRBD1 aligns across 11 bases. This CDR3 region has 14 residues. V gave up 3 bases and J gave up 10 bases; unmatched junction bases: 2. Germline V gene sequence: CDR1 LGHDT, CDR2 YNNKEL (reference sequence). CDR3 coding DNA: TGTGCCAGCAGCCAGGACAGGGGGCTCTCACCCCTCCACTTT. Translating gives CASSQDRGLSPLHF.

This chain connects TRBV28 to TRBJ2-3, with 7 bases identical to TRBD2. V was pared by 2 bases and J by 4 bases, with 3 bases of the junction left unmatched. The CDR3 is made up of 14 amino acids. CDR1 MDHEN and CDR2 SYDVKM come from the germline V gene. CDR3 loop: CASSLLAGADTQYF. The CDR3 DNA is TGTGCCAGCAGTTTACTGGCGGGGGCAGATACGCAGTATTTT.

The V and J genes are TRBV2 and TRBJ1-5; tentatively, D is TRBD1 (5 bases). The CDR3 loop spans 14 amino acids. V lost 3 bases and J lost 7, with 13 bases in between. CDR1 and CDR2 (germline): SNHLY, FYNNEI. The CDR3 DNA reads as TGTGCCAGCAGTGAGCAACAGGCCCTGCAGCCCCAGCATTTT. Encoded protein: CASSEQQALQPQHF.